A selection of T cell receptor beta chains follows, all from one sample in a study of blood T cell repertoires in COVID-19. TCRdb's table, derived via immunoSEQ multiplex PCR, lists solely in-frame clones and lacks some. The table lists 150,000 or so clones, around 90% of them singletons. The sample consisted of peripheral blood. The receptors were gathered from a human donor in a cohort sampled during active COVID-19. Both conserved end residues are part of each CDR3. A D gene is named only where the DNA matches it firmly. The size field is filled for only some rows; it gives once, few, many or a size class.

V	size	J	D	DNA	CDR3
TRBV7-2	NA	TRBJ2-5	NA	TGTGCCAGCAGCTTAATGACTACCCAAGAGACCCAGTACTTC	CASSLMTTQETQYF
TRBV30	NA	TRBJ1-1	NA	TGTGCCTGGAGTGGGCGGATTAACACTGAAGCTTTCTTT	CAWSGRINTEAFF
TRBV6-2/TRBV6-3	NA	TRBJ2-6	NA	TGTGCCAGCAGTTACACCACAAACCCTGGGGCCAACGTCCTGACTTTC	CASSYTTNPGANVLTF
TRBV11-3	NA	TRBJ2-1	NA	TGTGCCAGCTGCTGCAGACAGCCTTACAATGAGCAGTTCTTC	CASCCRQPYNEQFF
TRBV25-1	NA	TRBJ1-1	NA	TGTGCCAGCAGTGAATTCGGGCGGGGGGAGGACACTGAAGCTTTCTTT	CASSEFGRGEDTEAFF
TRBV30	once	TRBJ2-1	NA	TGTGCCTGGAGTTTAGACGACACTAATGAGCAGTTCTTC	CAWSLDDTNEQFF
TRBV28	NA	TRBJ1-6	TRBD1	TGTGCCAGCAGTTTATGGGGACAGAGTAATTCACCCCTCCACTTT	CASSLWGQSNSPLHF
TRBV19	NA	TRBJ1-4	TRBD1	TGTGCCAGTAGTATCCGCCGACAGGGCGCAACTAATGAAAAACTGTTTTTT	CASSIRRQGATNEKLFF
TRBV24-1	once	TRBJ2-1	TRBD2	TGTGCCACCAGTGATTACCCAGCGGGAAGGAGTGAGCAGTTCTTC	CATSDYPAGRSEQFF
TRBV5-4	NA	TRBJ2-6	TRBD1	TGTGCCAGCAGCTTGGGTCAGGGGGCCCTCTCTGGGGCCAACGTCCTGACTTTC	CASSLGQGALSGANVLTF
TRBV5-5	NA	TRBJ1-1	NA	TGTGCCAGCAGCTTGAGGGGGTCGCTAAACACTGAAGCTTTCTTT	CASSLRGSLNTEAFF
TRBV24-1	NA	TRBJ1-3	NA	TGTGCCACCAGGGGGGGGCCTGAGTGCAATCACCACTCTGGAAACACCATATATTTT	CATRGGPECNHHSGNTIYF
TRBV5-4	NA	TRBJ2-7	TRBD2	TGTGCCAGCAGCTCCGGGACTAGCGGCTACGAGCAGTACTTC	CASSSGTSGYEQYF
TRBV19	NA	TRBJ1-1	NA	TGTGCCAGTAGTGAGACGCCTTGGACACAAATGAACACTGAAGCTTTCTTT	CASSETPWTQMNTEAFF
TRBV19	NA	TRBJ1-6	TRBD1	TGTGCCAGTAGGGTTACAGGGGTAAATTCACCCCTCCACTTT	CASRVTGVNSPLHF
TRBV19	NA	TRBJ1-1	NA	TGTGCCAGTAGTATCTTACAGGGTGGGGACACTGAAGCTTTCTTT	CASSILQGGDTEAFF
TRBV3-1/TRBV3-2	NA	TRBJ2-1	NA	TGTGCCAGCAGCAAGCAGGGGAATGAGCAGTTCTTC	CASSKQGNEQFF
TRBV12-3/TRBV12-4	once	TRBJ1-2	NA	TGTGCCAGCAGTCTGGACTTGTCGGGCTACACCTTC	CASSLDLSGYTF